This is a list of T cell receptor beta chains from one sample in a study of shared clonotypes between healthy human individuals. Sequenced by immunoSEQ multiplex PCR; TCRdb stores in-frame clones only, minus some. The table includes roughly 1 million clones, approximately 70% detected once. Sequencing used memory CD4+ T cells sorted from blood. The receptors were sampled from a man in his late teens or twenties in good health. The CDR3 runs from the conserved cysteine through the conserved F or W. Fields, in order: clone size, D gene, V gene, J gene, CDR3 DNA, CDR3 protein. A D gene is named only where the DNA matches it firmly. Size is stated for part of the rows, as once, few or many counts, or as a class when the clone is expanded.

NA	TRBD1	TRBV7-2	TRBJ2-7	TGTGCCAGCAGCTATTCACAGGGGGCCCCCCCGTACTTC	CASSYSQGAPPYF
NA	NA	TRBV20-1	TRBJ2-1	TGCAGTGCGCAAGCTAACAATGAGCAGTTCTTC	CSAQANNEQFF
NA	NA	TRBV11-2	TRBJ2-7	TGTGCCAGCAGCTTAGATCGGGTTATTTCCTACGAGCAGTACTTC	CASSLDRVISYEQYF
few	NA	TRBV5-5	TRBJ2-6	TGTGCCAGCAGCTTTGAGATGACAGGCTCTGGGGCCAACGTCCTGACTTTC	CASSFEMTGSGANVLTF
NA	TRBD1	TRBV5-1	TRBJ2-3	TGCGCCAGCAGCCAGGGACAGAACACAGATACGCAGTATTTT	CASSQGQNTDTQYF
NA	TRBD1	TRBV5-1	TRBJ1-6	TGCGCCAGCAGCTCCGGACAGGGGCTTAATTCACCCCTCCACTTT	CASSSGQGLNSPLHF
few	TRBD1	TRBV2	TRBJ1-5	TGTGCCAGCCGCGGGACAGCGAATCAGCCCCAGCATTTT	CASRGTANQPQHF
few	NA	TRBV19	TRBJ2-3	TGTGCCAGTAGTTACGGGACTAGCACAGATACGCAGTATTTT	CASSYGTSTDTQYF
NA	TRBD2	TRBV6-5	TRBJ2-7	TGTGCCAGCAGGGGGACTAGCGAAAACTACGAGCAGTACTTC	CASRGTSENYEQYF
NA	TRBD1	TRBV18	TRBJ2-3	TGTGCCAGCTCACCGCGGACAGGGGGCATCGCAGATACGCAGTATTTT	CASSPRTGGIADTQYF
NA	TRBD1	TRBV4-1	TRBJ1-6	TGCGCCAGCAGCCAAGCGGGACAGGGGAGTTCACCCCTCCACTTT	CASSQAGQGSSPLHF
NA	NA	TRBV10-3	TRBJ2-7	TGTGCCATCAGTGGGGAGTGGCAGGGAAAGTACTTC	CAISGEWQGKYF
few	TRBD1	TRBV6-6	TRBJ1-4	TGTGCCAGCAGTTTCGGACAGGCTGCAACTAATGAAAAACTGTTTTTT	CASSFGQAATNEKLFF
NA	NA	TRBV28	TRBJ2-6	TGTGCCAGCAGTACTGGGGCCAACGTCCTGACTTTC	CASSTGANVLTF
NA	TRBD2	TRBV27	TRBJ2-7	TGTGCCAGCAGATTCGCCGGGACGGGGACTAAAGAGCAGTACTTC	CASRFAGTGTKEQYF
few	NA	TRBV19	TRBJ2-5	TGTGCCAGTAGTATAGGGATGGAGGGGACCCAGTACTTC	CASSIGMEGTQYF
NA	NA	TRBV2	TRBJ2-7	TGTGCCAGCAGGACAGTATACGAGCAGTACTTC	CASRTVYEQYF
NA	NA	TRBV4-1	TRBJ2-2	TGCGCCAGCAGCCAAGTTCGGACTACGGGCACCGGGGAGCTGTTTTTT	CASSQVRTTGTGELFF
NA	NA	TRBV25-1	TRBJ1-2	TGTGCCAGCAGTGATCCAGGGGCCGGCTACACCTTC	CASSDPGAGYTF
NA	NA	TRBV19	TRBJ2-7	TGTGCCAGCGACCAGGGATTTGGGTCCTACGAGCAGTACTTC	CASDQGFGSYEQYF
few	NA	TRBV9	TRBJ2-5	TGTGCCAGCAGCGTTCGGGACGGAGAAAGGACCCAGTACTTC	CASSVRDGERTQYF
NA	NA	TRBV27	TRBJ1-1	TGTGCCAGCAGTTCACGGGGGGTACGGATGGGAACTTTCTTT	CASSSRGVRMGTFF
NA	TRBD1	TRBV18	TRBJ2-3	TGTGCCAGCTCACCCCAGGGGGCTAGCACAGATACGCAGTATTTT	CASSPQGASTDTQYF
NA	NA	TRBV7-2	TRBJ1-2	TGTGCCAGCAGCTTAGCGCGGCAGGGCTACACCTTC	CASSLARQGYTF
NA	NA	TRBV2	TRBJ1-6	TGTGCCAGCAGTGTAAACCCGCCACCCCTCCACTTT	CASSVNPPPLHF
NA	TRBD1	TRBV6-5	TRBJ1-4	TGTGCCAGCAGAGAAACAGGGGGCTCCAATGAAAAACTGTTTTTT	CASRETGGSNEKLFF
NA	NA	TRBV29-1	TRBJ2-1	TGCAGCCTAGAGAGCAGGGGATCCTACAATGAGCAGTTCTTC	CSLESRGSYNEQFF
NA	NA	TRBV6-1	TRBJ2-5	TGTGCCAGCAGTGAAGGTGTTGCGGAGCGTGAGACCCAGTACTTC	CASSEGVAERETQYF
few	NA	TRBV5-3	TRBJ2-1	TGTGCCAGAAGCCCCGAAGAGTTCTTC	CARSPEEFF
NA	NA	TRBV5-1	TRBJ2-1	TGCGCCAGCAGCTTGGGCGGGGGCCCTGGCTCCTACAATGAGCAGTTCTTC	CASSLGGGPGSYNEQFF
once	NA	TRBV10-3	TRBJ2-3	TGTGCCTCCAGGGACGGGAGCACAGATACGCAGTATTTT	CASRDGSTDTQYF
NA	NA	TRBV14	TRBJ2-5	TGTGCCAGCAGCCAAGGCACCCGTTCGACCCAGTACTTC	CASSQGTRSTQYF
NA	TRBD2	TRBV9	TRBJ2-3	TGTGCCAGCAGCTTCACCGGGACTAGTAGCACAGATACGCAGTATTTT	CASSFTGTSSTDTQYF